Presented here are 14 T cell receptor beta chains from one specimen sequenced in a study of shared clonotypes between healthy human individuals. Generated by immunoSEQ multiplex PCR, the TCRdb table keeps only in-frame clones and is missing some. The profile shows about 2.4 million clones, just over 90% of them singletons. Source material: naive CD4+ T cells sorted from blood. As for subset: CD45RA+ positively selected. The receptor source for this set is a man younger than 30 in good health.

J is TRBJ1-4 and V is TRBV21-1. TRBV21-1 is recorded as a pseudogene. The CDR3 spans 16 residues. The CDR3 spells CASSNETAATNEKLFF. The CDR3 DNA reads TGTGCCAGCAGCAACGAGACCGCCGCAACTAATGAAAAACTGTTTTTT.

About this clone: Additional DNA sequences in this sample encode the identical CDR3. The gene calls are TRBV9 and TRBJ2-1; D gene uncertain. Germline CDR1 SGDLS, CDR2 YYNGEE. The CDR3 totals 13 residues. The V end was cut by 1 base, the J end by 4 bases, with 6 bases between. Here the CDR3 reads CASSVSLYNEQFF. As DNA, the CDR3 is TGTGCCAGCAGCGTAAGCCTGTACAATGAGCAGTTCTTC.

The gene calls are TRBV9 and TRBJ2-7; no firm D call. The CDR3 runs 15 residues. Germline assignment: CDR1 SGDLS and CDR2 YYNGEE. V was cut by 2 bases and J by 2 bases, with 14 bases left in between. The CDR3 DNA reads as TGTGCCAGCAGCGTGGATGCGACGTGGACCTACGAGCAGTACTTC. It yields the protein CASSVDATWTYEQYF.

The CDR3 coding sequence is TGTGCCAGCAGCTTAGTCAGCACAACTAATGAAAAACTGTTTTTT. Amino acid sequence: CASSLVSTTNEKLFF. The chain employs TRBV7-6 and TRBJ1-4; D gene uncertain. The CDR3 is made up of 15 amino acids. Trimming cost V 1 base and J 0 bases, with 6 bases left between them. Germline values: CDR1 SGHVS, CDR2 FNYEAQ.

V and J are TRBV29-1 and TRBJ2-7; 8 positions match TRBD2. Germline CDR1 SQVTM, CDR2 ANQGSEA. The CDR3 runs 13 residues. The V and J ends lost 4 bases and 0 bases, in that order; junction bases with no gene match: 2. Here the CDR3 reads CSVGGTSSYEQYF. In DNA form, the CDR3 reads TGCAGCGTTGGTGGGACTAGCTCCTACGAGCAGTACTTC.

V is TRBV5-1 and J is TRBJ2-3; D is possibly TRBD2 (5 bases). CDR3 size: 18 residues. V was pared by 0 bases and J by 0 bases, with 17 bases between. Germline-derived CDR1 and CDR2 are SGHRS and YFSETQ. Written as DNA, the CDR3 is TGCGCCAGCAGCTTGGGGAGGCGGGCAGCGACTAGCACAGATACGCAGTATTTT. Encoded protein: CASSLGRRAATSTDTQYF.

V is TRBV11-1 and J is TRBJ2-1; 7 bases are shared with TRBD2. The germline gives CDR1 SGHAT, CDR2 FQDESV (reference sequence). J lost 3 bases, V lost 1 base, and 3 bases had no gene match. The length of the CDR3 is 15 residues. The CDR3 region is CASSLGLAVYNEQFF. Here the CDR3 DNA reads TGTGCCAGCAGCTTAGGGCTAGCGGTCTACAATGAGCAGTTCTTC.

The chain combines TRBV29-1 with TRBJ2-2, with D hard to call. Germline V CDR1 and CDR2: SQVTM, ANQGSEA. V was trimmed by 7 bases and J by 0 bases, leaving 12 bases between them. The CDR3 runs 14 residues. CDR3 sequence (DNA): TGCAGCGCCCAAACTGGACCGAACACCGGGGAGCTGTTTTTT. Amino acids: CSAQTGPNTGELFF.

The rearrangement links TRBV2 to TRBJ2-3; tentative D call: TRBD1 (6 bases). The germline CDR1 and CDR2 sequences are SNHLY and FYNNEI. V dropped 4 bases and J dropped 2 bases, with 13 bases sitting between them. The CDR3 sequence is 15 residues long. The CDR3 nucleotides read TGTGCCAGCAGTGTTCAGGGGTCCCCCACAGATACGCAGTATTTT. It translates to CASSVQGSPTDTQYF.

CDR3 nucleotides: TGTGCCAGCAGTGCACAGGACACCGGGGAGCTGTTTTTT. Translating it yields CASSAQDTGELFF. The chain links TRBV6-4 to TRBJ2-2, with D perhaps matching TRBD1 (5 bases). This CDR3 is built from 13 residues. With 4 bases removed from V and 3 bases from J, the gap between germline ends came to 6 bases. Germline-derived CDR1 and CDR2 are MRHNA and SNTAGT.

This clone came up once. V gene TRBV7-2 combines with J gene TRBJ1-1; the D is unclear. The germline V gene encodes CDR1 SGHTA and CDR2 FQGNSA. This CDR3 has 15 amino acids. V gave up 1 base and J gave up 0 bases, with 9 bases separating them. The CDR3 protein is CASSLVFTLNTEAFF. The CDR3 DNA reads TGTGCCAGCAGCTTAGTTTTTACCCTGAACACTGAAGCTTTCTTT.

The chain is built from TRBV28 and TRBJ2-7; D is unclear. The CDR3 consists of 12 residues. CDR1 MDHEN and CDR2 SYDVKM come from the germline V gene. The ends were cut back, 2 bases at V and 6 bases at J, with 8 bases in the middle. The DNA for the CDR3 is TGTGCCAGCAGTTTAGTAGGTACCGAGCAGTACTTC. Its protein product is CASSLVGTEQYF.

V is TRBV4-1 and J is TRBJ1-2; 7 bases match TRBD1. The junction had 10 bases not matched to a gene; V was cut back by 4 bases and J by 8 bases. The CDR3 is made up of 14 amino acids. CDR1 and CDR2 from the germline V gene are MGHRA and YSYEKL. The CDR3 DNA is TGCGCCAGCAGCCTTAGGGACAGCCTCGGGGGCTACACCTTC. Protein: CASSLRDSLGGYTF.

This clone came up a few times. The chain carries TRBV5-1 and TRBJ1-1; D is unresolved. Trimming removed 4 bases from V and 6 bases from J, with 13 bases in between. The CDR3 runs 13 residues. CDR1 and CDR2 (germline): SGHRS, YFSETQ. Written as DNA, the CDR3 is TGCGCCAGCAGCCCCGAGGGCGGTGCTGAAGCTTTCTTT. This sequence encodes CASSPEGGAEAFF.